The rows below give T cell receptor beta chains drawn from one sample of a study of CD4+ T cells in melanoma. Clones were read by immunoSEQ multiplex PCR, and TCRdb kept only the in-frame ones, dropping some. Of over 130,000 clones in the sample, around 90% are singletons; the top ten hold more than 1.5%. Every receptor here comes from a human donor with melanoma. Both conserved end residues are part of each CDR3. Each record gives: J gene, clone size, V gene, D gene, CDR3 DNA, CDR3 protein. D genes are given only for firm matches. Clone size is not always given. Where it is, it says once, few, many or a class for expanded clones.

j_gene: TRBJ1-4
abundance: .
v_gene: TRBV7-8
d_gene: .
CDR3nt: TGTGCCAGCAGCTTCTACCAGGATTCGAATGAAAAACTGTTTTTT
CDR3aa: CASSFYQDSNEKLFF

j_gene: TRBJ2-1
abundance: .
v_gene: TRBV18
d_gene: .
CDR3nt: TGTGCCAGCTCACCTATACGGACGGAGAGCTCCTACAATGAGCAGTTCTTC
CDR3aa: CASSPIRTESSYNEQFF

j_gene: TRBJ2-3
abundance: .
v_gene: TRBV11-2
d_gene: .
CDR3nt: TGTGCCAGCAGCTTTTCGGCAGGGTCCCCAGATACGCAGTATTTT
CDR3aa: CASSFSAGSPDTQYF

j_gene: TRBJ1-2
abundance: .
v_gene: TRBV2
d_gene: .
CDR3nt: TGTGCCAGCTATCGGGGAGCCTATGGCTACACCTTC
CDR3aa: CASYRGAYGYTF

j_gene: TRBJ1-2
abundance: .
v_gene: TRBV6-6
d_gene: .
CDR3nt: TGTGCCAGCAGTACCTCAGGAGTGAACTATGGCTACACCTTC
CDR3aa: CASSTSGVNYGYTF

j_gene: TRBJ1-2
abundance: few
v_gene: TRBV30
d_gene: .
CDR3nt: TGTGCCTGGCAAGGTTCTAACTATGGCTACACCTTC
CDR3aa: CAWQGSNYGYTF

j_gene: TRBJ1-1
abundance: once
v_gene: TRBV25-1
d_gene: .
CDR3nt: TGTGCCAGCAACCAGGGTTCATACACTGAAGCTTTCTTT
CDR3aa: CASNQGSYTEAFF

j_gene: TRBJ2-5
abundance: .
v_gene: TRBV7-9
d_gene: TRBD1
CDR3nt: TGTGCCAGCAGCGCCGGGACAGGGGCCAAAGAGACCCAGTACTTC
CDR3aa: CASSAGTGAKETQYF

j_gene: TRBJ1-1
abundance: .
v_gene: TRBV27
d_gene: TRBD1
CDR3nt: TGTGCCAGCAGTGGAGCAGGGGGGGAGACTGAAGCTTTCTTT
CDR3aa: CASSGAGGETEAFF

j_gene: TRBJ1-2
abundance: once
v_gene: TRBV19
d_gene: TRBD1
CDR3nt: TGTGCCAGTCAAGGGACAGGATCCGCGGGTACCTATGGCTACACCTTC
CDR3aa: CASQGTGSAGTYGYTF

j_gene: TRBJ2-1
abundance: .
v_gene: TRBV7-6
d_gene: .
CDR3nt: TGTGCCAGCAGCCACGGCGAGCGGCCGAGTGAGCAGTTCTTC
CDR3aa: CASSHGERPSEQFF

j_gene: TRBJ1-6
abundance: once
v_gene: TRBV6-5
d_gene: .
CDR3nt: TGTGCCAGCGGAGTGGGGAACCACGCACCCCTCCACTTT
CDR3aa: CASGVGNHAPLHF

j_gene: TRBJ1-2
abundance: few
v_gene: TRBV12-5
d_gene: TRBD1
CDR3nt: TGTGCTAGTGGTCGACAGGGAAACTATGGCTACACCTTC
CDR3aa: CASGRQGNYGYTF

j_gene: TRBJ1-6
abundance: once
v_gene: TRBV5-1
d_gene: .
CDR3nt: TGCGCCAGCAGCTTAACTTACTTGTCACCCCTCCACTTT
CDR3aa: CASSLTYLSPLHF

j_gene: TRBJ2-7
abundance: .
v_gene: TRBV7-9
d_gene: TRBD2
CDR3nt: TGTGCCAGCAGCTCGCCAGACCAGCGGGGCTACGAGCAGTACTTC
CDR3aa: CASSSPDQRGYEQYF

j_gene: TRBJ1-2
abundance: .
v_gene: TRBV2
d_gene: TRBD1
CDR3nt: TGTGCCAGCAGTGAACTGGGACAGAATAGTGCCTACACCTTC
CDR3aa: CASSELGQNSAYTF

j_gene: TRBJ1-2
abundance: .
v_gene: TRBV7-2
d_gene: .
CDR3nt: TGTGCCAGCAGCTTGGACTCCATCCGGGGAGATGGCTACACCTTC
CDR3aa: CASSLDSIRGDGYTF

j_gene: TRBJ1-6
abundance: .
v_gene: TRBV6-1
d_gene: .
CDR3nt: TGTGCCAGCAGGTCCGGACCATATAATTCACCCCTCCACTTT
CDR3aa: CASRSGPYNSPLHF

j_gene: TRBJ2-5
abundance: .
v_gene: TRBV19
d_gene: TRBD2
CDR3nt: TGTGCCAGTAGCAAGACTAGCGCAGAGACCCAGTACTTC
CDR3aa: CASSKTSAETQYF

j_gene: TRBJ2-5
abundance: .
v_gene: TRBV9
d_gene: .
CDR3nt: TGTGCCAGCAGCCCTTACGGGAACATAAATCGGGAGACCCAGTACTTC
CDR3aa: CASSPYGNINRETQYF

j_gene: TRBJ1-2
abundance: .
v_gene: TRBV4-1
d_gene: .
CDR3nt: TGCGCCAGCAGCCAAGATCGAGGGGCTCTGAACTATGGCTACACCTTC
CDR3aa: CASSQDRGALNYGYTF

j_gene: TRBJ2-1
abundance: .
v_gene: TRBV19
d_gene: .
CDR3nt: TGTGCCAGTAGTAAGGGAGGCAGCTACAATGAGCAGTTCTTC
CDR3aa: CASSKGGSYNEQFF

j_gene: TRBJ1-1
abundance: .
v_gene: TRBV7-9
d_gene: .
CDR3nt: TGTGCCAGCAGCTTAGGTGGACAGAGAAAAGCTTTCTTT
CDR3aa: CASSLGGQRKAFF

j_gene: TRBJ2-2
abundance: .
v_gene: TRBV9
d_gene: TRBD2
CDR3nt: TGTGCCAGCAGCCCCCGTGGTAGCGGGTACACCGGGGAGCTGTTTTTT
CDR3aa: CASSPRGSGYTGELFF

j_gene: TRBJ1-2
abundance: .
v_gene: TRBV10-3
d_gene: .
CDR3nt: TGTGCCATAAGTGCCAGGGAGGACTATGGCTACACCTTC
CDR3aa: CAISAREDYGYTF

j_gene: TRBJ1-2
abundance: .
v_gene: TRBV6-1
d_gene: .
CDR3nt: TGTGCCAGCAGTGAATTGGGAATCTTCGGGGGTGGCTACACCTTC
CDR3aa: CASSELGIFGGGYTF

j_gene: TRBJ2-5
abundance: .
v_gene: TRBV5-1
d_gene: TRBD2
CDR3nt: TGCGCCAGCAGCTTTGGCGGGGGATTCACCCCAGGAGAGACCCAGTACTTC
CDR3aa: CASSFGGGFTPGETQYF

j_gene: TRBJ2-2
abundance: .
v_gene: TRBV6-5
d_gene: .
CDR3nt: TGTGCCAGCAGTTACCAGACAGGAACGAACACCGGGGAGCTGTTTTTT
CDR3aa: CASSYQTGTNTGELFF

j_gene: TRBJ2-5
abundance: .
v_gene: TRBV2
d_gene: TRBD2
CDR3nt: TGTGCCAGCAGTGTTGGACTAGTTCAAGAGACCCAGTACTTC
CDR3aa: CASSVGLVQETQYF

j_gene: TRBJ2-5
abundance: .
v_gene: TRBV27
d_gene: .
CDR3nt: TGTGCCAGCAGTTTCCGCAGGTGGGAGACCCAGTACTTC
CDR3aa: CASSFRRWETQYF